The sequence of this T cell receptor beta chain was determined in a study of neurological immune-mediated disorders. Study-level findings and limits: When grouped phylogenetically, the repertoires of 18 of the 34 multiple sclerosis patients fell together in one related-CDR3 cluster, which is a possible signature.

This clonotype has at least ten counts. Its antigen is currently unknown. TCRdb reprocessed the 5' RACE reads via MiXCR and lists one record per CDR3 protein. Among 85,000 to 90,000 distinct CDR3 sequences listed, approximately 3.5% were seen once. The CDR3 extends over 14 amino acids. The V end lost 4 bases, the J end lost 0 bases, and 10 bases lay between the germline ends. From germline, CDR1 is DFQATT and CDR2 SNEGSKA (reference sequence). Sequencing was done on a sample of PBMCs. The chain is built from TRBV20-1 and TRBJ1-5; D ambiguous. The TCR originated in a woman in her fifties or sixties with multiple sclerosis. The CDR3 reads CSAMSFYSNQPQHF. The CDR3 region has the DNA TGCAGTGCTATGAGCTTTTATAGCAATCAGCCCCAGCATTTT.